This TCR beta chain was found in a study of CD8+ T cells in alopecia areata (dated by TCRdb to 2017 to 2018). Turning to the overall study: The treated patients, all with moderate-to-severe alopecia areata, were enrolled in an open-label pilot trial of oral tofacitinib given at 5 to 10 mg twice daily. Tofacitinib was administered for 6 to 18 months, and 6 months of follow-up off drug were then conducted to assess delayed response and recurrence. Disease severity in treated patients was measured with the SALT score, which quantifies the percentage of affected scalp surface area. In both human patients and the C3H/HeJ mouse model, the study applied high-throughput TCRbeta sequencing to look at T cell clonal expansion in alopecia areata. In humans, TCRbeta sequencing was performed on scalp tissue and on sorted CD4+ and CD8+ peripheral blood T cells from healthy controls and from patients with patchy or totalis/universalis alopecia areata. Patients on tofacitinib were biopsied at baseline and after 4 and 24 weeks of treatment, and several of the patients also had a later scalp biopsy. Clonality in the scalp was compared among normal scalp (n=4), patchy alopecia areata scalp (n=8), and alopecia totalis/universalis scalp (n=8). RNA was extracted with the PAXgene miRNA kit for fixed scalp, the miRNeasy kit for PBMCs, and the RNeasy kit for mouse skin. immunoSEQ multiplex PCR using 35 Vbeta forward primers and 13 Jbeta reverse primers was used to amplify TCRbeta CDR3 regions.

V trim: 0 bases; J trim: 0 bases; unmatched bases: 8. Taken from cysteine to phenylalanine, the CDR3 has 18 residues. Of the read, only the CDR3 DNA is kept; its 54 bases are in frame from base 1. CDR1 and CDR2 are read off the germline V gene (reference sequence) as SEHNR and FQNEAQ. Reading the label with the study, this specimen's treatment or condition is: oral pan-JAK inhibitor, 5-10 mg twice daily. Lesional scalp punch biopsies and peripheral blood were obtained from alopecia areata patients. PBMCs were isolated by density centrifugation and stained for CD3, CD4 and CD8, after which CD4+ and CD8+ T cells were sorted on a FACSAria. What the study reported, not specific to this receptor: Many expanded lesional clones were found to persist in scalp and blood during tofacitinib treatment, and relapse after treatment cessation may be partly explained by this persistence. Tofacitinib significantly lowered scalp clonality and the number of expanded CD8+ clones among the top 100 scalp clones. Scalp TCR repertoire analysis is complicated because resident alphabeta T cells in normal human skin are also sequenced, whereas mouse skin is dominated by gammadelta T cells. Compared with normal scalp, lesional scalp had higher clonality and more expanded CD8+ clones, particularly in alopecia totalis/universalis, a pattern that suggests antigenic drive. The treated cohort was small, with a single nonresponder, so links between baseline CD8+ expansion and response need larger studies. Shared TCR sequences between patients were less evident than in mice, which may be partly attributable to HLA diversity in the patient population.

As regards this clone: The target of this receptor is not known. Per-base qualities were not stored, and no clone one base away is much larger.

Library prep was done by the immunoSEQ multiplex PCR assay. RNA was extracted from all samples and reverse transcribed into cDNA, which served as template for TCR sequencing. First-strand cDNA was synthesized with SuperScript III using a 2:1 mix of oligo-dT and random hexamers. A synthetic immune receptor repertoire was used to measure amplification bias, and any remaining bias was corrected computationally. The original methods were these. Raw reads were preprocessed to remove errors, and CDR3 was defined according to IMGT conventions as the region from the conserved cysteine to phenylalanine. To get clonality, Shannon entropy was normalized by log2 of the number of productive unique TCRs and the result was subtracted from 1. CD4 or CD8 identity of scalp clones was inferred by cross-referencing scalp TCRbeta sequences with sorted blood CD4 and CD8 repertoires. Here the immuneACCESS table is served through TCRdb, limited to in-frame sequences with V and J called. Missing clones are a known gap in these copies; in checked studies unresolved V genes cover under half, and the rest lacks a known reason. From that table come the V and J calls and clone size; the DNA was used to work out D and trimming. The sample table lists about 210,000 clones, roughly two fifths of them with a count of one. The ten biggest clones cover approximately 2.9% of the sample.

The source of this sequence is a human donor with alopecia areata. Material: CD4+ T cells sorted from blood, obtained around week 37, from a patient treated with tofacitinib. The V and J genes are TRBV7-9 and TRBJ2-7, with 10 bases aligning to TRBD2. This receptor carries the CDR3 CASSLAEQREGPSYEQYF. The DNA is TGTGCCAGCAGCTTAGCGGAACAGCGGGAGGGCCCCTCCTACGAGCAGTACTTC. The entire variable domain, with the stretches around the CDR3 drawn from the reference TRBV7-9 and TRBJ2-7 proteins, is DTGVSQNPRHKITKRGQNVTFRCDPISEHNRLYWYRQTLGQGPEFLTYFQNEAQLEKSRLLSDRFSAERPKGSFSTLEIQRTEQGDSAMYLCASSLAEQREGPSYEQYFGPGTRLTVT.